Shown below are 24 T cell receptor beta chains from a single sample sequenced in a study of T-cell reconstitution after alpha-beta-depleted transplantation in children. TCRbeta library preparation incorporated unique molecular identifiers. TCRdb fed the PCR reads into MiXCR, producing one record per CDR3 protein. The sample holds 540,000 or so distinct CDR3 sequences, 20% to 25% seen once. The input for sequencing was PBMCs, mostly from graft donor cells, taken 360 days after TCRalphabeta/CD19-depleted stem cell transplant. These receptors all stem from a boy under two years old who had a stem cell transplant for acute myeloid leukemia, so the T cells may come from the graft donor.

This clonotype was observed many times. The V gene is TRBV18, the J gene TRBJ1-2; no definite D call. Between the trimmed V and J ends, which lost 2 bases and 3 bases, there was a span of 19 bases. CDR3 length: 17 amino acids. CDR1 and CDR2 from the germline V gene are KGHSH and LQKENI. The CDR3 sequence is CASSPVLSTGMDYGYTF. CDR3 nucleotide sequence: TGTGCCAGCTCACCAGTCCTGTCCACGGGGATGGACTATGGCTACACCTTC.

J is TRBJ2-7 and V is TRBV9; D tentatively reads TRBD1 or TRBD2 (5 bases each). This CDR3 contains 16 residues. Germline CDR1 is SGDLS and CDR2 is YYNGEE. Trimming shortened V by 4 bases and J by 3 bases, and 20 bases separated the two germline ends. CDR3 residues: CASSRSFGGAVYEQYF. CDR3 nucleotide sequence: TGTGCCAGCAGCCGAAGCTTTGGGGGAGCTGTCTACGAGCAGTACTTC.

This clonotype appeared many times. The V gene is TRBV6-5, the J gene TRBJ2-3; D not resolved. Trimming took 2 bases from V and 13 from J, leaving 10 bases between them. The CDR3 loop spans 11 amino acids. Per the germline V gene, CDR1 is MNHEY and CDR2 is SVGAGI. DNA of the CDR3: TGTGCCAGCAGTTACAAAGCTTGGGAGTATTTT. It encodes CASSYKAWEYF.

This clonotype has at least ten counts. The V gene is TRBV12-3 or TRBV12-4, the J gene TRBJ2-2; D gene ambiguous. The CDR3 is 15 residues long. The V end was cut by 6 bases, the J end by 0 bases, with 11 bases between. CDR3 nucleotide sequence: TGTGCCAGCAGGCTGGGCAGATCGAACACCGGGGAGCTGTTTTTT. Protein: CASRLGRSNTGELFF.

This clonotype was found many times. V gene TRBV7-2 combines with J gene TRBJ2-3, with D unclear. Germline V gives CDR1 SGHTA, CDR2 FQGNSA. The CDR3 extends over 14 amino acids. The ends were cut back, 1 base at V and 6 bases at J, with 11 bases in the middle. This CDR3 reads CASSLEFSEDTQYF. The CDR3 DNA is TGTGCCAGCAGCTTAGAATTCTCCGAGGATACGCAGTATTTT.

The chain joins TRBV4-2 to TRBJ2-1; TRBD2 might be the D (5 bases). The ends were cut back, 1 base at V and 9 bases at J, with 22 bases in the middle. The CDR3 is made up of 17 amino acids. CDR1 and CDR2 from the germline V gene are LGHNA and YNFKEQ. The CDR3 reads CASSQVAGQGSWGEQFF. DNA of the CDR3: TGTGCCAGCAGCCAAGTCGCGGGTCAAGGATCCTGGGGTGAGCAGTTCTTC.

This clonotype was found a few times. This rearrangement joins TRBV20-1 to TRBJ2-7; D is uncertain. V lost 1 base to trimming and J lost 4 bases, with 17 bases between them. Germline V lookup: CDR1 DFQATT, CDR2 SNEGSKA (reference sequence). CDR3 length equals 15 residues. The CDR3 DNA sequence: TGCAGTGCTAGAGGCCCGCCCCAGAGCATTTACGAGCAGTACGTC. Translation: CSARGPPQSIYEQYV.

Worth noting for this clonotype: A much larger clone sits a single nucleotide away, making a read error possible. The CDR3 is CASRGTDNQPQHF. In DNA form, the CDR3 reads TGTGCCAGCAGGGGGACAGACAATCAGCCCCAGCATTTT. The rearrangement joins TRBV28 to TRBJ1-5; 7 positions agree with TRBD1. With V trimmed by 6 bases and J by 3 bases, 2 bases remained unmatched. The CDR3 loop spans 13 amino acids. CDR1 MDHEN and CDR2 SYDVKM come from the germline V gene.

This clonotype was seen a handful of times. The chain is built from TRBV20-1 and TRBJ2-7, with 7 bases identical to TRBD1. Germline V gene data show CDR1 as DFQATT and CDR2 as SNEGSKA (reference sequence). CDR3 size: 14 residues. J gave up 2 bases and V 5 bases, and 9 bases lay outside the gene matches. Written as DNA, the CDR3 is TGCAGTGCTGGGGGACAGATCAACCCCTACGAGCAGTACTTC. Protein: CSAGGQINPYEQYF.

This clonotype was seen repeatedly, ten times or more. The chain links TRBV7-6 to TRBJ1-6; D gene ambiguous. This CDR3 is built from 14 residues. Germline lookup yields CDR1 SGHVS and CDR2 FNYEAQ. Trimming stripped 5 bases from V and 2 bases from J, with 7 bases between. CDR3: CASSAVPYNSPLHF. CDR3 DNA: TGTGCCAGCAGCGCCGTACCCTATAATTCACCCCTCCACTTT.

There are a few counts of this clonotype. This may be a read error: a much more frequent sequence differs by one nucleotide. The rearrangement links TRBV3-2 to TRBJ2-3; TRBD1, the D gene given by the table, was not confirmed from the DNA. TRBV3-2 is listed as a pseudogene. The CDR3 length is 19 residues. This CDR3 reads CTSSTGQGGNRYFTDTQYF. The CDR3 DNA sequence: TGTACCAGCAGTACCGGACAGGGGGGCAACCGGTACTTCACAGATACGCAGTATTTT.

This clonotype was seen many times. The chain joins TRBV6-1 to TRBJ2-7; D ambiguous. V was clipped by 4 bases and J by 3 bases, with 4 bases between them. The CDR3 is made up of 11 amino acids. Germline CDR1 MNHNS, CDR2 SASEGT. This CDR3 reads CASSGVYEQYV. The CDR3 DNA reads TGTGCCAGCAGTGGGGTCTACGAGCAGTACGTC.

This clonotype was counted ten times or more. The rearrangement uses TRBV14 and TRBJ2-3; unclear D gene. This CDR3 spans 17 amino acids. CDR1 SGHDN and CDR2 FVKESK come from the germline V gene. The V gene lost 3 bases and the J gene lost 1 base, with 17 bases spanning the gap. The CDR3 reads CASSHWSGRSGTDTQYF. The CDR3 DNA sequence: TGTGCCAGCAGCCACTGGAGTGGCCGCAGCGGCACAGATACGCAGTATTTT. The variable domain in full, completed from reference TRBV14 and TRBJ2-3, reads EAGVTQFPSHSVIEKGQTVTLRCDPISGHDNLYWYRRVMGKEIKFLLHFVKESKQDESGMPNNRFLAERTGGTYSTLKVQPAELEDSGVYFCASSHWSGRSGTDTQYFGPGTRLTVL.

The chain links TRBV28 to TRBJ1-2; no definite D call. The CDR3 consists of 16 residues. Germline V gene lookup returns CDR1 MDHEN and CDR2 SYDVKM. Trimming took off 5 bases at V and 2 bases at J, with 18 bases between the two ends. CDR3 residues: CASSPTTMGRNYGYTF. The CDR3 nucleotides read TGTGCCAGCAGTCCCACGACGATGGGGAGGAACTATGGCTACACCTTC.

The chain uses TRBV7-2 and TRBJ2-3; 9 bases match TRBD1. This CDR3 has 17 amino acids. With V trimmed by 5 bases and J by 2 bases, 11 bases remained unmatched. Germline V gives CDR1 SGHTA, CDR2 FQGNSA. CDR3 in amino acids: CASSPLQGARFTDTQYF. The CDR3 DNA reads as TGTGCCAGCAGCCCCTTACAGGGGGCGCGATTCACAGATACGCAGTATTTT.

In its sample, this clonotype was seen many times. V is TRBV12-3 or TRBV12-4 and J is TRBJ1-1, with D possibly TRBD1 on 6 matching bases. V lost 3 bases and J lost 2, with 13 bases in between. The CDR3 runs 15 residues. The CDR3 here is CASSFKTGPNTEAFF. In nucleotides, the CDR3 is TGTGCCAGCAGTTTCAAGACAGGTCCTAACACTGAAGCTTTCTTT.

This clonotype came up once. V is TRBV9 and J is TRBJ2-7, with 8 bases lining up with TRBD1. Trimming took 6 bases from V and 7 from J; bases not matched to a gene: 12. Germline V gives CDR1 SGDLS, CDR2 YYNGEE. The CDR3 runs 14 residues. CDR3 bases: TGTGCCAGCACCGCGCCCCAGGGGGCGGGGGAGCAGTACGTC. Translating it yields CASTAPQGAGEQYV.

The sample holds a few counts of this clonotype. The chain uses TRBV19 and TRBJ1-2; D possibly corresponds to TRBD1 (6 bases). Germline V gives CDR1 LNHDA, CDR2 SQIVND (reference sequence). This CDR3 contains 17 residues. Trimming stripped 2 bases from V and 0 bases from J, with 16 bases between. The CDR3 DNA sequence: TGTGCCAGTAGTATACGCATGGGACAACGTCCTAACTATGGCTACACCTTC. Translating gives CASSIRMGQRPNYGYTF.

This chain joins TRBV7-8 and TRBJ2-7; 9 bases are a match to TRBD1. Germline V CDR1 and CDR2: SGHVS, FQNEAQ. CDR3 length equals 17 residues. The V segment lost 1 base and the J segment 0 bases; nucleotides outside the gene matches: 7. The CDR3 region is CASSLGFPGQGSYEQYF. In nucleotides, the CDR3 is TGTGCCAGCAGCTTAGGATTCCCGGGACAGGGCTCCTACGAGCAGTACTTC.

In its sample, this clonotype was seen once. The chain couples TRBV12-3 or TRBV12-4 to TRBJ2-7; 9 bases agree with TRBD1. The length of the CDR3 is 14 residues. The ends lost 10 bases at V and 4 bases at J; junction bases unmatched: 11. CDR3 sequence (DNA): TGTGCCATCACAAAGGGGACAGGGCTTTACGAGCAGTACTTC. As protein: CAITKGTGLYEQYF.

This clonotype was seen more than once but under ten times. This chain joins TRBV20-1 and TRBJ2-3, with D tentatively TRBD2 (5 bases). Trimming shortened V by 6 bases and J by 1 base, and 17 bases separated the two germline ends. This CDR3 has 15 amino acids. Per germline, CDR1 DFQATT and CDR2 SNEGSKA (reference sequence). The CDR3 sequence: CSAPRRDGGTDTQYF. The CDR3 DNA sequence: TGCAGTGCCCCTCGACGGGATGGGGGCACAGATACGCAGTATTTT.

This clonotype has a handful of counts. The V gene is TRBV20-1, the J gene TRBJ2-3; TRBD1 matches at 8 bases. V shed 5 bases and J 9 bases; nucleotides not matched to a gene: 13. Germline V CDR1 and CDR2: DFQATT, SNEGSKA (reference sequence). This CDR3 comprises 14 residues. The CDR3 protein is CSADRGTPGQTQYF. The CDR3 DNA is TGCAGTGCTGACAGGGGCACCCCGGGTCAGACGCAGTATTTT.

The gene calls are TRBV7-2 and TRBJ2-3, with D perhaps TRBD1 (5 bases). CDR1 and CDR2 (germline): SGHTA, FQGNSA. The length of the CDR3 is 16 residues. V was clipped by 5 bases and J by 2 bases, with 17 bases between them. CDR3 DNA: TGTGCCAGCAGCCCACAGGAAACCCGATTCACAGATACGCAGTATTTT. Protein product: CASSPQETRFTDTQYF.

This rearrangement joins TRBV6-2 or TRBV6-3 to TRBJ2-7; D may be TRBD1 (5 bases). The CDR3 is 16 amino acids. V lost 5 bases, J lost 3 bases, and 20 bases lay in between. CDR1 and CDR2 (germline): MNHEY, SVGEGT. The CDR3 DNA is TGTGCCAGCAGTCAATCCCCCAACCGCAGGGACTACGAGCAGTACTTC. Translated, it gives CASSQSPNRRDYEQYF.